The following is a T cell receptor (beta chain) sequence with its context. Its antigen remains undetermined. No qualities accompany the bases; no much larger clone lies one base away. Library creation used the immunoSEQ multiplex PCR assay. A mixture of 60 forward primers for TCR Vbeta segments and 13 reverse primers for TCR Jbeta segments was used in the multiplex PCR. Amplification of the CDR3 region of rearranged TCR beta genes was performed with a multiplex PCR assay on genomic DNA. The Illumina HiSeq System was used to sequence the amplified TCR beta libraries as 87-base-pair reads. From the authors' description of their analysis: In a later analysis, 77 million or so unique TCR beta chains were counted across the roughly 700 repertoires, and roughly 11 million of these chains were shared by at least two donors. A nearest-neighbor algorithm error-corrected the raw reads and collapsed the reads into unique sequences, merging closely related sequences to remove PCR and sequencing errors. CDR3 sequences were aligned to IMGT reference sequences to assign V, D and J gene segments. Each retained sequence needed at least a six-nucleotide match to both a V gene segment and a J gene segment. A rearrangement counted as productive if the CDR3 had no stop codons and remained in frame with V and J, and every other rearrangement counted as non-productive. Following IMGT convention, CDR3 was defined as the stretch from the second conserved V-encoded cysteine up to the conserved J-encoded phenylalanine. Sequences without an unambiguous match to a single V gene segment were excluded from the earlier analysis of several hundred of the donors. An earlier analysis of under 750 of the donors called V segments functional above 56.7% productive rearrangements and segregating when the between-donor standard deviation exceeded 5%. A statistical classification framework was built to diagnose cytomegalovirus status from the catalog of TCR beta chain sequences. In a later analysis, TCR nucleotide sequences were compared against IMGT/GENE-DB human TR gene sequences so that V and J genes could be assigned. The TCRdist pipeline was used in a later analysis to assign CDR3 sequences and most-parsimonious VDJ recombination scenarios. A later analysis defined each TCR beta chain by its CDR3 amino acid sequence plus V-gene family, and excluded reads lacking a unique V-gene family. To address suspected cross-contamination and a sequencing artifact, a later analysis removed a few hundred highly shared, low-generation-probability nucleotide sequences. In a later analysis, a clonal expansion index was calculated for each public chain from normalized within-repertoire ranks of inferred template counts. A later analysis computed generation probabilities with a VDJ recombination model fitted to out-of-frame rearrangements, and checked the results against IGoR. In a later analysis, TCR-TCR, TCR-HLA and TCR-CMV co-occurrence was scored with hypergeometric tests, and a repertoire-size bias correction was applied to TCR pairs. A later analysis estimated false discovery rates by permuting HLA or CMV assignments 20 times. In a later analysis, co-occurring TCRs were grouped with DBSCAN, and TCRdist sequence similarity was added when clustering was performed within HLA-allele-positive subsets. For co-occurrence clustering, repertoires with fewer than 30,000 or more than 120,000 public chains were excluded, along with roughly five repertoires with anomalous nucleotide sharing. Sourced from immuneACCESS, this table was stored by TCRdb with only in-frame sequences that have V and J called. A share of the clones is absent; for the studies checked, an unresolved V gene accounts for under half, and the remainder has no known explanation. Clonal size and the V and J genes are those of that table, whereas D and trimming came from the DNA. The sample includes about 190,000 clones, with roughly 80% observed a single time. The ten largest clones take up over 5.5% of the sample.

CDR1 and CDR2 (SGHTA, FQGNSA) derive from the germline V gene. The CDR3 runs 11 residues from the cysteine to the phenylalanine. Solely the CDR3 DNA is kept, with 33 bases framed from the first base. V sheds 4 bases and J sheds 2 bases, leaving 3 bases between their ends. The data were obtained in a study of cytomegalovirus exposure and HLA in healthy donors (dated by TCRdb to 2015 to 2018). Regarding the study in general: According to an earlier analysis of a few hundred of the donors, 150 million to 200 million T cells yielded over 90 million unique TCR beta sequences and approximately 280 Gb of sequence data. Along with the approximately 620-subject first cohort, a separate validation cohort of over a hundred different subjects was used. An early release that covered roughly 600 HLA-typed donors contained around 330 gigabases of sequencing data and tens of millions of unique TCR sequences. The genetic ancestry cluster associated with self-reported Caucasian donors included around four fifths of the roughly 400 genotyped donors. To study patterns of TCR occurrence, a later analysis re-analyzed previously published TCR beta repertoires from 700 or so donors and added high-resolution HLA genotyping. Rather than using new phenotypic data, the later analysis identified candidate immune exposures from TCR beta sequences and from how often those sequences occurred across donors. In an earlier analysis of 500 to 650 of the donors, high-throughput TCR beta sequencing was used to judge whether each TCR beta V gene segment behaved as functional or pseudogenic. Every repertoire in the discovery cohort had been generated on one and the same sequencing platform. The T cell repertoires of some 700 subjects were profiled by immunosequencing and related to cytomegalovirus serostatus. Across approximately 400 genotyped donors of the cohort, an average of 235,054 unique TCR beta nucleotide sequences per donor were sequenced, and roughly 17% of those sequences were non-productive. The aim of the study was to test whether cataloging public T cell receptors could identify signatures of past pathogen exposure. HLA typing covered class I and class II loci at four-digit resolution. Five DR-DQ haplotypes were treated as single units for association and clustering because of strong linkage in the cohort. Typing coverage varied by locus: roughly 629-640 donors for A, B, C, DRB1 and DQB1; approximately 500 for DQA1; over 600 for DPA1; about 450 for DPB1. Donor age, sex, ethnicity and CMV serostatus were collected together with the repertoire data. Genome-wide SNP genotypes for about 65% of the roughly 670 donors were used in a later genetic analysis, which treated that subset as a discovery cohort. To predict cytomegalovirus infection status, the study brought together high-throughput TCR immunosequencing, statistical association of individual TCRs with disease status, and machine learning. Broader findings and caveats from the paper: Strong co-occurrence of HLA alleles, especially DR and DQ, made assigning TCR associations to individual alleles difficult. For the cohort, immune exposure information was limited to CMV serostatus. Several of the top co-occurrence clusters appeared to be linked to parvovirus B19, influenza, CMV and Epstein-Barr virus, according to a later analysis. The presence/absence analyses assumed that sequencing depth was roughly uniform across donors, and that assumption may not be true. Because the 87-base-pair reads could not distinguish some IMGT-functional V segments, including TRBV6-2 and TRBV6-3, those segments were excluded. A later analysis found that TCR association rates varied across HLA loci, with DRB1 alleles showing the most associated TCRs and HLA-C alleles the fewest. Correlated functional status among segregating V segments might be attributable to linkage disequilibrium, but an unknown experimental factor could not be ruled out. According to a later genetic analysis, donors in an Asian-associated ancestry cluster had fewer N-insertions in productive TCRs than the approximately 690-donor mean. An association between a missense DCLRE1C variant and V-gene and J-gene trimming of TCR beta chains was found in a later genetic analysis and replicated in an independent cohort. The study gave a list of 150 to 200 TCR beta chains associated with cytomegalovirus. A further reported finding was that TCR beta sequences accurately predicted the HLA-A and HLA-B alleles for most subjects in the first cohort. In a later analysis, HLA-associated TCR beta chains were found to be more clonally expanded and to have lower generation probabilities than equally common non-associated chains. It was suggested by the authors that the approach could potentially be generalized to other disease states and immunological phenotypes. Specific HLA alleles were associated with some 15,000 TCR beta sequences at a false discovery rate of 0.05 in a later analysis. HLA typing was unavailable for some donors at each locus, so association tests used only the typed subset. A group of highly shared sequence variants was considered likely to be a technical artifact of the sequencing pipeline. A few of the identified cytomegalovirus-associated TCR beta chains were confirmed in vitro to be specific for cytomegalovirus antigens. Because counts were too low, seventeen rarely observed V segments, including chromosome 9 orphons, were left out of the earlier analysis of about 500 of the donors. The classifier was reported to diagnose cytomegalovirus status with high specificity and sensitivity in both the original and validation cohorts. In a later analysis, most CMV-associated TCR beta chains were found to appear HLA-restricted, with HLA associations seemingly driven largely by CMV exposure. While some public TCRs were present in many individuals, most TCR sequences turned up only very rarely across donors. This cohort had only TCR beta chains sequenced, and the lack of alpha or paired-chain data limited which features could be detected. An earlier analysis of 587 of the donors showed that most TCR beta V segments appeared in productive rearrangements either about 90% or about 30% of the time, which broadly matched IMGT annotations.

The cohort was made up of 666 healthy bone marrow donors. Cohort members were all nominally healthy when sampled, although unrecorded immune exposures were likely present. The donor was CMV seropositive and belonged to the group of 270 or so seropositive cohort members. A peripheral blood sample was collected from each donor, and TCR beta sequencing was performed on peripheral blood mononuclear cells. Genomic DNA was extracted from the blood cell samples with the Qiagen DNeasy Blood Extraction Kit. This TCR derives from a man in his forties in good health and CMV-seropositive. Source material: PBMCs. The chain is made from TRBV7-2 and TRBJ2-7; the D gene cannot be resolved reliably. The DNA reads TGTGCCAGCAGCTCCGCCTACGAGCAGTACTTC. Translated, this is CASSSAYEQYF.